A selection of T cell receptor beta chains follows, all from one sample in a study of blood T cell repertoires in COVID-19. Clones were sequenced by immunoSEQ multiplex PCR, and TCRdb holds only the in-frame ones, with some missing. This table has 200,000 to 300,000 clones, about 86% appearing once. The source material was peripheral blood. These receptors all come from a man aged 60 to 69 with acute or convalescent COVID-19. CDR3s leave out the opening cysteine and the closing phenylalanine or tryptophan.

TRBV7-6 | ASSPRQSYEQY
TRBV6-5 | ASSRDREYGQPQH
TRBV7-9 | ASSFSLTGVSEAF
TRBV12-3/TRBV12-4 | ASSRQGGEKLF
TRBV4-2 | ASSQGGGGRARYARTDTQY
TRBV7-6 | ASSRQEQGTNTEAF
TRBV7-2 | ASSSGQGALYGYT
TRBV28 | ASSLMGTATYEQY
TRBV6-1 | ASSESGSNPAGTQY
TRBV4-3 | ASSQGPGKWGEQY
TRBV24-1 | ATSDLSGENPDTQY
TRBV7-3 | ASSPRPGTSDNEQF
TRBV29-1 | SVGRGDTEAF
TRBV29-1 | SVEDVGGVNTEAF
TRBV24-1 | ATSAGNTIY
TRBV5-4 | ASSGGDSANYGYT
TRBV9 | ASSVGGPNNEQF
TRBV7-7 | ASSLGQYTDTQY
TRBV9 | ASSRTGVYGYT
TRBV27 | ASSPGDQETQY
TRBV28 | ASIPGTGGTQPQH
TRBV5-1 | ASSLGRVGDTEAF
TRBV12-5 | ASGLPPFRDRGQEAF
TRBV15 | ATSRGRWEGEEETQY
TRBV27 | ASGPRTGGYTEAF
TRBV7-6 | ASSLAEAGPGGEQF
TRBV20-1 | SASPTGPNTEAF
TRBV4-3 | ASSQEGQGRTNYGYT
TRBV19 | ASSIGTGIVSGELF
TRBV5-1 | ASSPTSGRKGGEQF
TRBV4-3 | ASSQEVGLAEKQF
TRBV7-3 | ASSLNGQGPYEQY
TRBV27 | ASSFQARGAGGTDTQY
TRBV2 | ASSQDSLGGYT
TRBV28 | ASTSGGGDEQY
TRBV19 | ASSIWDRARKQY
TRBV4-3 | ASSQGTVTNEKLF
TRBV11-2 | ASRPLSYNSPLH
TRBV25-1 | ASRLNRGGVETQY
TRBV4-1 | ASSQYRGPYEQY
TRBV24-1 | ATSDQTGAGNQPQH
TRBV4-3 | ASSQDRQGRADTQY
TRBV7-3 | ASSPVSGDNEQF
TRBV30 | AWSVFPTGSQH
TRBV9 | ASSSTPGLAGLTQY
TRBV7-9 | ASSKLQGDTQY
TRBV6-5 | ASSPRDFYGYT